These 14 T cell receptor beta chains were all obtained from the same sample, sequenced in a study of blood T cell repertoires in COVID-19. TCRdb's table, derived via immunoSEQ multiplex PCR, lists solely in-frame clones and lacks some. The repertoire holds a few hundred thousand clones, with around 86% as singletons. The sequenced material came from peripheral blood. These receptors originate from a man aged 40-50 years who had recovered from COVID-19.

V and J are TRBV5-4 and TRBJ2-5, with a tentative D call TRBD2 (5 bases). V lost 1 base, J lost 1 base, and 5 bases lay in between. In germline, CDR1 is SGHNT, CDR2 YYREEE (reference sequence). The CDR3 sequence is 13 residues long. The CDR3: CASSLTSQETQYF. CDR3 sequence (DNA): TGTGCCAGCAGCTTGACTAGCCAAGAGACCCAGTACTTC.

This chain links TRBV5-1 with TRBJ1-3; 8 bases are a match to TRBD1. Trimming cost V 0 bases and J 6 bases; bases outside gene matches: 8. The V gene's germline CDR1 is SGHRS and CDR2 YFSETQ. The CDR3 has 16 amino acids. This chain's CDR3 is CASSLAFQGASNTIYF. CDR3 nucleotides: TGCGCCAGCAGCTTGGCTTTCCAGGGGGCCTCAAACACCATATATTTT.

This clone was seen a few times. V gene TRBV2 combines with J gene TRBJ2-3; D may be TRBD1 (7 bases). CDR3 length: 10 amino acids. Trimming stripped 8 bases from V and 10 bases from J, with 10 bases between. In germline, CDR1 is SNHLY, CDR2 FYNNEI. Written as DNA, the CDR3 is TGTGCCAGCCAGGGGGGTTCGCAGTATTTT. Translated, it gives CASQGGSQYF.

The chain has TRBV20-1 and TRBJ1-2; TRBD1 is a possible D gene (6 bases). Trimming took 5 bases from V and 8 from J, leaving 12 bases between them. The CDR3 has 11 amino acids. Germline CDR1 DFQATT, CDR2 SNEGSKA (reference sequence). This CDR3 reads CSALQGRGYTF. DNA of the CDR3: TGCAGTGCTTTACAGGGAAGGGGCTACACCTTC.

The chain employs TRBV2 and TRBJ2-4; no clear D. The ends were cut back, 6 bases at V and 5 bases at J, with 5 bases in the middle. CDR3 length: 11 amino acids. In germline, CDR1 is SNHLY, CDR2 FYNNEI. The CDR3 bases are TGTGCCAGCAGGGCAGAAAACATTCAGTACTTC. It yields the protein CASRAENIQYF. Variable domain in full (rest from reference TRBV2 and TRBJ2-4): EPEVTQTPSHQVTQMGQEVILRCVPISNHLYFYWYRQILGQKVEFLVSFYNNEISEKSEIFDDQFSVERPDGSNFTLKIRSTKLEDSAMYFCASRAENIQYFGAGTRLSVL.

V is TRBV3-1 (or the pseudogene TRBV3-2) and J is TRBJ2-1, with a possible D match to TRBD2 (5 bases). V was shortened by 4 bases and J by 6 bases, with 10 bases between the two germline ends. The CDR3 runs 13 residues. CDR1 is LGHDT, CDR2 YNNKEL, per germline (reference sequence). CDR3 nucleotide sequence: TGTGCCAGCAGCCCCTCGGGAATCAATGAGCAGTTCTTC. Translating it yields CASSPSGINEQFF.

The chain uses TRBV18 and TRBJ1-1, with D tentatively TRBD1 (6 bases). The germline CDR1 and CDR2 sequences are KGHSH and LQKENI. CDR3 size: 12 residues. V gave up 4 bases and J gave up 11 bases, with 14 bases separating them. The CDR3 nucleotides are TGTGCCAGCTCACGACCGGGACAAGAGGCTTTCTTT. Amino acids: CASSRPGQEAFF.

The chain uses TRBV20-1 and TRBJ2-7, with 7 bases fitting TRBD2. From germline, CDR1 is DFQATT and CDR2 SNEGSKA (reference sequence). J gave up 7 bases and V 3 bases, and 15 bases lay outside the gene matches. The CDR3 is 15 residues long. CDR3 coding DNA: TGCAGTGCTAGTAGGGGTTTTGCGGGGGTTTGGGAGCAGTACTTC. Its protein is CSASRGFAGVWEQYF.

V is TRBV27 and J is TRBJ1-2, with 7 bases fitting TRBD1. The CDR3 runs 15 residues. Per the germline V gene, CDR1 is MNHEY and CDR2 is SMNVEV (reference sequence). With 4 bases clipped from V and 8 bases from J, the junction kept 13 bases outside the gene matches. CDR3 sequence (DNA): TGTGCCAGCAGTTCCCCGGAGAGGGGGCATTGGGGCTACACCTTC. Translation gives CASSSPERGHWGYTF.

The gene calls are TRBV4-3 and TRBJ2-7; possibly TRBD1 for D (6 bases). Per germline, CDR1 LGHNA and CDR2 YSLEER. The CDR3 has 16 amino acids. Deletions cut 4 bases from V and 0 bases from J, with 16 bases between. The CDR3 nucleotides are TGCGCCAGCAGCCGCCCGGGACACAAAAGCTCCTACGAGCAGTACTTC. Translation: CASSRPGHKSSYEQYF.

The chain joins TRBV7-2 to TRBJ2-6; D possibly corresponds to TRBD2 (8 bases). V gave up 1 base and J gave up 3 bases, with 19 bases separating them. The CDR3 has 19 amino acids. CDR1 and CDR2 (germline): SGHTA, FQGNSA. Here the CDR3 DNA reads TGTGCCAGCAGCTTAGGGCCGGCAGGGGGGACTAGTGGGGCCAACGTCCTGACTTTC. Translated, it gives CASSLGPAGGTSGANVLTF. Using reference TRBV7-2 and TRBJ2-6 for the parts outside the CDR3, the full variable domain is GAGVSQSPSNKVTEKGKDVELRCDPISGHTALYWYRQSLGQGLEFLIYFQGNSAPDKSGLPSDRFSAERTGGSVSTLTIQRTQQEDSAVYLCASSLGPAGGTSGANVLTFGAGSRLTVL.

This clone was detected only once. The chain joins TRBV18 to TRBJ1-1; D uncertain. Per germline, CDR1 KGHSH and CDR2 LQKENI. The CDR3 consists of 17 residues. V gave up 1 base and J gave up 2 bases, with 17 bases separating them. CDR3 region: CASSPQGDGPVNTEAFF. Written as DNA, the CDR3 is TGTGCCAGCTCACCACAGGGAGACGGGCCTGTTAACACTGAAGCTTTCTTT.

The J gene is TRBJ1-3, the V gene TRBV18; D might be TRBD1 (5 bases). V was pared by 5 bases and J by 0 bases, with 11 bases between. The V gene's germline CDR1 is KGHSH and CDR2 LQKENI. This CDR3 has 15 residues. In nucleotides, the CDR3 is TGTGCCAGCTCAGCGACAGCTTACTCTGGAAACACCATATATTTT. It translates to CASSATAYSGNTIYF.

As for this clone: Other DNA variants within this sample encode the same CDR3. CDR3 amino acids: CASSYGGVNYGYTF. The CDR3 region has the DNA TGTGCCAGCAGTTACGGAGGGGTTAACTATGGCTACACCTTC. The chain is built from TRBV6-5 and TRBJ1-2; perhaps TRBD1 as D (5 bases). Germline CDR1 is MNHEY and CDR2 is SVGAGI. The length of the CDR3 is 14 residues. The germline V and J ends were trimmed by 2 bases and 1 base, with 8 bases remaining between them.